Following are 17 T cell receptor beta chains from one sample sequenced in a study of T-cell reconstitution after alpha-beta-depleted transplantation in children. The TCRbeta library incorporated unique molecular identifiers. One entry per CDR3 protein, called by TCRdb with MiXCR from the PCR reads. The table has roughly 190,000 distinct CDR3 sequences, roughly 15% seen once. The sample was PBMCs from the stem cell graft donor, taken from the stem cell graft. The receptor set was obtained from a human donor who donated a stem cell graft to a child with acute lymphoblastic leukemia.

This clonotype has ten or more counts. The chain couples TRBV12-3 or TRBV12-4 to TRBJ2-5; D not resolved. The V end was cut by 6 bases, the J end by 4 bases, with 15 bases between. The CDR3 spans 14 residues. CDR3 residues: CASSLDRSRETQYF. The DNA of the CDR3 is TGTGCCAGCAGCCTTGACCGCTCCAGAGAGACCCAGTACTTC.

This clonotype was observed many times. V is TRBV11-3 and J is TRBJ2-1, with 7 bases identical to TRBD1. V shed 5 bases and J 6 bases; nucleotides not matched to a gene: 10. The CDR3 consists of 15 residues. CDR1 is SGHNT and CDR2 is YENEEA in the germline V gene. CDR3 sequence (DNA): TGTGCCAGCAGCGAGCGACAGGGCCTTCTCAATGAGCAGTTCTTC. This sequence encodes CASSERQGLLNEQFF.

This clonotype was detected ten times or more. This sequence joins TRBV5-1 and TRBJ2-3; D gene uncertain. CDR3 size: 13 residues. The germline CDR1 and CDR2 sequences are SGHRS and YFSETQ. Between the trimmed V and J ends, which lost 4 bases and 0 bases, there was a span of 6 bases. Here the CDR3 reads CASSIYSTDTQYF. CDR3 DNA: TGCGCCAGCAGCATTTATAGCACAGATACGCAGTATTTT.

The J gene is TRBJ2-3, the V gene TRBV11-2; 7 bases line up with TRBD2. The CDR3 loop spans 14 amino acids. The V gene's germline CDR1 is SGHAT and CDR2 FQNNGV. V shed 0 bases and J 12 bases; nucleotides not matched to a gene: 9. In DNA form, the CDR3 reads TGTGCCAGCAGCTTAGAGCCTACTAGCGCCTCTCAGTATTTT. Translated, it gives CASSLEPTSASQYF.

This clonotype appeared a few times. This rearrangement joins TRBV27 to TRBJ2-7, with TRBD2 matching 16 bases. V lost 2 bases and J lost 0; bases outside the gene matches: 4. The CDR3 is 18 amino acids. The germline gives CDR1 MNHEY, CDR2 SMNVEV (reference sequence). CDR3 region: CASSLQGLAGGPSYEQYF. The CDR3 DNA follows: TGTGCCAGCAGTTTACAGGGACTAGCGGGAGGGCCCTCCTACGAGCAGTACTTC.

The table lists this clonotype with many counts. The chain carries TRBV29-1 and TRBJ2-2; D may be TRBD1 (5 bases). V was trimmed by 7 bases and J by 5 bases, leaving 17 bases between them. From germline, CDR1 is SQVTM and CDR2 ANQGSEA. The CDR3 sequence is 14 residues long. Here the CDR3 reads CSALDTISTGELFF. The CDR3 DNA reads as TGCAGCGCTTTGGACACCATTTCAACCGGGGAGCTGTTTTTT.

This clonotype appeared many times. The chain is built from TRBV20-1 and TRBJ1-2, with a tentative D call TRBD1 (5 bases). Per the germline V gene, CDR1 is DFQATT and CDR2 is SNEGSKA (reference sequence). This CDR3 has 13 residues. V lost 1 base and J lost 8, with 14 bases in between. CDR3 amino acids: CSARVEGSIGYTF. DNA of the CDR3: TGCAGTGCTAGAGTAGAGGGGTCGATCGGCTACACCTTC.

This clonotype was seen at least ten times. The J gene is TRBJ2-2, the V gene TRBV7-6; TRBD2 matches 10 bases. The germline V gene encodes CDR1 SGHVS and CDR2 FNYEAQ. Trimming at V came to 5 bases and at J to 0 bases, leaving 15 bases not matched to a gene. This CDR3 spans 20 amino acids. In DNA form, the CDR3 reads TGTGCCAGCAGCATAATCTCGCTAGCGGGAGAGGGACCGAACACCGGGGAGCTGTTTTTT. Encoded protein: CASSIISLAGEGPNTGELFF.

This clonotype was counted ten times or more. The J gene is TRBJ1-1, the V gene TRBV12-3 or TRBV12-4; D not resolved. Trimming stripped 1 base from V and 0 bases from J, with 15 bases between. This CDR3 contains 17 residues. The CDR3 sequence is CASSLGRRKSMNTEAFF. The CDR3 DNA is TGTGCCAGCAGTTTAGGACGGAGGAAGAGCATGAACACTGAAGCTTTCTTT.

J is TRBJ2-7 and V is TRBV6-1, with 12 bases identical to TRBD1. Germline V gene lookup returns CDR1 MNHNS and CDR2 SASEGT. The CDR3 extends over 14 amino acids. V lost 6 bases to trimming and J lost 6 bases; unmatched junction nucleotides: 6. CDR3 in DNA: TGTGCCAGCAGCTCCGGGACAGGGGGCATCGAGCAGTACTTC. Protein: CASSSGTGGIEQYF.

This clonotype was observed a handful of times. This chain links TRBV10-3 with TRBJ1-4, with D unclear. This CDR3 spans 13 amino acids. CDR1 and CDR2 (germline): ENHRY, SYGVKD. Trimming shortened V by 2 bases and J by 8 bases, and 9 bases separated the two germline ends. The CDR3 here is CAISEMLGEKLFF. In DNA, the CDR3 is TGTGCCATCAGTGAGATGCTGGGGGAAAAACTGTTTTTT.

This clonotype was found a few times. The V call is TRBV7-9, the J call TRBJ2-3; possibly TRBD2 for D (6 bases). The CDR3 consists of 15 residues. The germline gives CDR1 SEHNR, CDR2 FQNEAQ (reference sequence). V lost 2 bases to trimming and J lost 0 bases, with 9 bases between them. CDR3 region: CASSLWGGSTDTQYF. For the CDR3, the DNA is TGTGCCAGCAGCTTATGGGGAGGAAGCACAGATACGCAGTATTTT.

This clonotype was seen repeatedly, ten times or more. The chain has TRBV27 and TRBJ2-7; possible D gene TRBD2, 6 bases. Germline loops: CDR1 MNHEY, CDR2 SMNVEV (reference sequence). The germline V and J ends were trimmed by 5 bases and 4 bases, with 15 bases remaining between them. This CDR3 has 14 amino acids. In DNA form, the CDR3 reads TGTGCCAGCAGTCGCCTGGGGGGTCAGTACGAGCAGTACTTC. Translated: CASSRLGGQYEQYF.

This clonotype was seen repeatedly, ten times or more. V and J are TRBV20-1 and TRBJ2-2; perhaps TRBD1 as D (6 bases). CDR3 length equals 14 residues. Trimming stripped 1 base from V and 1 base from J, with 7 bases between. Looked up from germline, CDR1 is DFQATT and CDR2 is SNEGSKA (reference sequence). The CDR3 sequence is CSARAQGNTGELFF. As DNA, the CDR3 is TGCAGTGCTAGAGCACAGGGGAACACCGGGGAGCTGTTTTTT.

The table lists this clonotype with many counts. The V and J genes are TRBV7-8 and TRBJ2-4, with D tentatively TRBD2 (6 bases). This CDR3 has 18 amino acids. CDR1 is SGHVS and CDR2 is FQNEAQ in the germline V gene. V shed 2 bases and J shed 3 bases, with 20 bases lying between them. The DNA for the CDR3 is TGTGCCAGCAGCTTAAGCGTCGGGACTCGGCTAGGCAAAAACATTCAGTACTTC. Amino acid sequence: CASSLSVGTRLGKNIQYF.

The chain uses TRBV11-3 and TRBJ2-2; TRBD1 aligns across 12 bases. Germline V CDR1 and CDR2: SGHNT, YENEEA. The J segment lost 4 bases and the V segment lost 0 bases, leaving 9 bases of the junction unmatched. The CDR3 extends over 19 amino acids. The DNA for the CDR3 is TGTGCCAGCAGCTTAGATTCTTGGGACAGGGGGCGATCCACCGGGGAGCTGTTTTTT. This encodes CASSLDSWDRGRSTGELFF.

This clonotype was observed at least ten times. The CDR3 loop is CASSRGREASYEQYF. The CDR3 DNA sequence: TGCGCCAGCAGCCGGGGGCGGGAGGCCTCCTACGAGCAGTACTTC. V is TRBV5-1 and J is TRBJ2-7; TRBD2 agrees at 8 bases. V was pared by 4 bases and J by 0 bases, with 6 bases of the junction left unmatched. This CDR3 has 15 residues. Per the germline V gene, CDR1 is SGHRS and CDR2 is YFSETQ. The full variable domain, completed using reference TRBV5-1 and TRBJ2-7, is KAGVTQTPRYLIKTRGQQVTLSCSPISGHRSVSWYQQTPGQGLQFLFEYFSETQRNKGNFPGRFSGRQFSNSRSEMNVSTLELGDSALYLCASSRGREASYEQYFGPGTRLTVT.